This section outlines one T cell receptor beta chain sequence together with its context. This entry is derived from a study of blood T cell repertoires in COVID-19. Study overall: Material from acute and convalescent COVID-19 was sourced from the United States, Italy and Spain. The cDNA or gDNA used as material had been derived from T cells, B-cell-depleted T cells, or PBMCs.

The authors' processing: Researchers report that nucleated cell counts were estimated from reference gene primer amplification. Assay: immunoSEQ multiplex PCR; the TCRdb copy retains only in-frame clones and omits some. Clone size and V and J calls were adopted from that table, with D and trimming inferred from the DNA. The sample yields around 150,000 clones, around 81% seen once. The origin of this receptor is a woman in her fifties or sixties with acute or convalescent COVID-19. The sequenced material came from peripheral blood.

The CDR3 sequence is CASTPRFFPETQYF. The DNA of the CDR3 is TGTGCCAGCACCCCGAGGTTTTTTCCAGAGACCCAGTACTTC. This chain uses TRBV6-5 with TRBJ2-5; D call uncertain. Looked up from germline, CDR1 is MNHEY and CDR2 is SVGAGI. CDR3 size: 14 residues. Trimming shortened V by 7 bases and J by 4 bases, and 16 bases separated the two germline ends.